This T cell receptor beta chain was captured in a study of blood T cell repertoires in COVID-19. In the study overall: Sources were T cells, B-cell-depleted T cells, or PBMCs; the material itself was cDNA or gDNA.

Germline CDR1 DFQATT, CDR2 SNEGSKA (reference sequence). With 3 bases clipped from V and 3 bases from J, the junction kept 13 bases outside the gene matches. This CDR3 comprises 16 residues. TCRdb's copy holds only in-frame clones and misses some; the assay was immunoSEQ multiplex PCR. The sample yields about 210,000 clones, around 88% seen once. This sequence joins TRBV20-1 and TRBJ2-7; 8 bases line up with TRBD2. This receptor was taken from a man between 18 and 29 years old with active or convalescent COVID-19. Sequencing was done on a sample of peripheral blood. CDR3 DNA: TGCAGTGCTAGTAGATTAGAACTAGCGGAATACTACGAGCAGTACTTC. This translates into CSASRLELAEYYEQYF.